The clone carrying this TCR beta chain was counted many times. Its antigen is not identified. This record comes from a study of T-cell reconstitution after alpha-beta-depleted transplantation in children. Using unique molecular identifiers, the investigators prepared the TCRbeta library. Using its own MiXCR run on the PCR reads, TCRdb lists one record per CDR3 protein. The data hold approximately 980,000 distinct CDR3 sequences, with roughly 29% observed a single time. Overall study findings and caveats: Recipient T cells and thymic progenitors that survived gave rise to the high TCRbeta diversity observed at day 60 in some patients. Newly made T cells mostly supplied T-cell counts and diversity one year after transplant. Expanded graft clones numbering several hundred reportedly gave rise to alpha-beta T cells about two months after transplant.

The CDR3 is 15 residues long. Trimming cost V 4 bases and J 3 bases; bases outside gene matches: 5. Germline CDR1 MGHRA, CDR2 YSYEKL. Sequences were derived from PBMCs, mostly from graft donor cells, sampled 360 days after TCRalphabeta/CD19-depleted stem cell transplant. The source is a boy under two years old who had a stem cell transplant for SCID, so the T cells may come from the graft donor. V usage is TRBV4-1 and J usage is TRBJ1-1, with TRBD1 matching 10 bases. The CDR3 sequence: CASSPTGQGDTEAFF. The CDR3, as DNA: TGCGCCAGCAGCCCGACAGGACAGGGGGACACTGAAGCTTTCTTT.